These T cell receptor beta chains were read from a single sample in a study of regulatory T cells in long-lasting Graves disease. TCRdb reprocessed the multiplex PCR reads with MiXCR, giving one entry per CDR3 protein. The repertoire holds around 320,000 distinct CDR3 sequences, 15% to 20% seen once, with about 27% in the top ten. The sample was also reused in another study, on T cells in Graves' hyperthyroidism and ophthalmopathy.

The sequences come from peripheral blood mononuclear cells (PBMCs), collected at new diagnosis, from a patient treated with antithyroid drugs. The receptor set was obtained from a man between 40 and 49 years old with Graves disease. Each CDR3 is given with its conserved first and last residue. D genes are given only for firm matches. A row's size may be missing; if present it is once, few, many or a size class.

TRBV28	TRBJ2-5	14	NA	TRBD2	CASSLRRGGETQYF	TGTGCCAGCAGTTTAAGGCGGGGGGGAGAGACCCAGTACTTC
TRBV27	TRBJ1-5	14	many	TRBD1	CASRSTGGNQPQHF	TGTGCCAGCAGGTCGACAGGGGGCAATCAGCCCCAGCATTTT
TRBV4-3	TRBJ1-4	16	NA	NA	CASSQWMGGRNEKLFF	TGCGCCAGCAGCCAGTGGATGGGGGGGAGGAATGAAAAACTGTTTTTT
TRBV20-1	TRBJ2-2	14	few	NA	CSARVDGGTGELFF	TGCAGTGCTAGAGTCGACGGAGGCACCGGGGAGCTGTTTTTT
TRBV10-3	TRBJ2-3	13	many	TRBD1	CAISGQGIDTQYF	TGTGCCATCAGTGGACAGGGGATCGATACGCAGTATTTT
TRBV18	TRBJ1-6	16	many	NA	CASSPSRAVGNSPLHF	TGTGCCAGCTCACCATCACGGGCGGTTGGTAATTCACCCCTCCACTTT
TRBV10-3	TRBJ2-3	14	NA	NA	CAISGQTETDTQYF	TGTGCCATCAGTGGGCAGACAGAGACAGATACGCAGTATTTT
TRBV28	TRBJ1-4	15	many	TRBD1	CASRGTGGTNEKLFF	TGTGCCAGCAGGGGAACAGGGGGCACTAATGAAAAACTGTTTTTT
TRBV28	TRBJ2-4	15	NA	TRBD1	CASSPGTGRVGFGCF	TGTGCCAGCAGTCCAGGGACAGGGAGAGTCGGTTTTGGTTGCTTC
TRBV20-1	TRBJ1-1	12	many	NA	CSVHVGDTEAFF	TGCAGTGTCCACGTAGGGGACACTGAAGCTTTCTTT
TRBV27	TRBJ2-7	14	many	NA	CASSFSGGRYEQYF	TGTGCCAGCAGTTTTTCCGGGGGCCGCTACGAGCAGTACTTC
TRBV5-1	TRBJ1-6	17	many	NA	CASSYNSPGQEFSPLHF	TGCGCCAGCAGCTACAACTCTCCGGGACAAGAATTTTCACCCCTCCACTTT
TRBV20-1	TRBJ2-7	12	NA	TRBD2	CRGREGPDEQYF	TGCAGGGGGCGGGAGGGCCCCGACGAGCAGTACTTC
TRBV10-1	TRBJ2-3	16	many	TRBD2	CASSDRTSGGPDTQYF	TGCGCCAGCAGTGATAGGACTAGCGGGGGTCCGGATACGCAGTATTTT
TRBV27	TRBJ2-3	14	many	NA	CASSSGAFTDTQYF	TGTGCCAGCAGTTCCGGCGCCTTCACAGATACGCAGTATTTT
TRBV5-1	TRBJ2-2	15	few	NA	CASSLQGLGTGELFF	TGCGCCAGCAGCTTGCAGGGATTGGGCACCGGGGAGCTGTTTTTT
TRBV15	TRBJ1-2	14	few	NA	CATSGGTLNYGYTF	TGTGCCACCAGCGGCGGGACACTCAACTATGGCTACACCTTC
TRBV18	TRBJ2-2	16	many	NA	CASSPTQGANTGELFF	TGTGCCAGCTCACCGACTCAGGGCGCGAACACCGGGGAGCTGTTTTTT
TRBV29-1	TRBJ2-2	15	few	TRBD2	CSAQTSGMNTGELFF	TGCAGCGCCCAGACTAGCGGGATGAACACCGGGGAGCTGTTTTTT
TRBV3-1	TRBJ2-2	14	few	NA	CASSRREDTGELFF	TGTGCCAGCAGCCGCCGTGAGGACACCGGGGAGCTGTTTTTT
TRBV9	TRBJ1-1	14	few	NA	CASSVAAFNTEAFF	TGTGCCAGCAGCGTAGCGGCGTTCAACACTGAAGCTTTCTTT
TRBV29-1	TRBJ2-6	13	NA	NA	CSAAASGANVLTF	TGCAGCGCGGCGGCTTCAGGGGCCAACGTCCTGACTTTC
TRBV15	TRBJ2-5	13	many	NA	CATSRVPTETQYF	TGTGCCACCAGCAGAGTTCCTACGGAGACCCAGTACTTC
TRBV5-1	TRBJ2-1	16	few	TRBD2	CASSSPGLAGGNEQFF	TGCGCCAGCAGCTCACCGGGACTAGCGGGAGGCAATGAGCAGTTCTTC
TRBV6-2/TRBV6-3	TRBJ2-3	13	many	NA	CASSGQNTDTQYF	TGTGCCAGCAGCGGACAGAACACAGATACGCAGTATTTT
TRBV3-1	TRBJ2-5	16	many	NA	CASSQDRPGWGGTQYF	TGTGCCAGCAGCCAAGATCGTCCAGGGTGGGGAGGGACCCAGTACTTC
TRBV7-2	TRBJ2-1	13	many	NA	CASSTMQGNEQFF	TGTGCCAGCTCAACTATGCAGGGCAATGAGCAGTTCTTC
TRBV5-1	TRBJ1-1	18	NA	TRBD1	CASRGFVGTGVWNTEAFF	TGCGCCAGCAGGGGTTTTGTAGGTACAGGGGTGTGGAACACTGAAGCTTTCTTT
TRBV5-1	TRBJ2-1	15	NA	NA	CASSQEEGGEMQQFF	TGCGCCAGCAGCCAGGAAGAGGGGGGGGAAATGCAGCAGTTCTTC
TRBV9	TRBJ1-2	15	many	NA	CASSPDPSGTYGYTF	TGTGCCAGCAGCCCCGACCCGTCAGGGACCTATGGCTACACCTTC
TRBV4-3	TRBJ2-7	16	NA	NA	CASSQDPFRGVYEQYF	TGCGCCAGCAGCCAAGATCCCTTCAGGGGGGTCTACGAGCAGTACTTC
TRBV29-1	TRBJ2-1	10	few	NA	CSVDLGEQFF	TGCAGCGTTGATTTGGGCGAGCAGTTCTTC
TRBV3-1	TRBJ2-7	15	NA	NA	CASSGRGRRTYEQYF	TGTGCCAGCAGCGGCCGGGGTCGCCGGACCTACGAGCAGTACTTC
TRBV2	TRBJ1-1	13	many	NA	CASSEQLNTEAFF	TGTGCCAGCAGTGAACAGTTGAACACTGAAGCTTTCTTT
TRBV19	TRBJ2-2	14	many	NA	CASRRSMGTGELFF	TGTGCCAGTAGAAGAAGCATGGGCACCGGGGAGCTGTTTTTT
TRBV4-1	TRBJ1-3	20	NA	TRBD1	CASSQTTGTGGWGSGNTIYF	TGCGCCAGCAGCCAAACTACCGGGACAGGGGGCTGGGGCTCTGGAAACACCATATATTTT
TRBV2	TRBJ1-5	14	NA	TRBD1	CASSRDRGGQPQHF	TGTGCCAGCAGTCGGGACAGGGGAGGGCAGCCCCAGCATTTT
TRBV6-1	TRBJ1-3	16	few	NA	CASPGDLLSSGNTIYF	TGTGCCAGCCCGGGGGACCTTTTGAGCTCTGGAAACACCATATATTTT
TRBV6-2/TRBV6-3	TRBJ2-1	13	many	NA	CASSYQVGVEQFF	TGTGCCAGCAGTTACCAAGTGGGGGTTGAGCAGTTCTTC
TRBV20-1	TRBJ1-5	14	many	NA	CSASQGLGNQPQHF	TGCAGTGCTAGTCAGGGCTTGGGCAATCAGCCCCAGCATTTT
TRBV7-3	TRBJ2-5	16	NA	TRBD2	CASSQDLLAGGETQYF	TGCGCCAGCAGCCAAGATCTGCTAGCGGGGGGTGAGACCCAGTACTTC
TRBV20-1	TRBJ2-7	15	many	TRBD2	CSAMISGGSSYEQYF	TGCAGTGCTATGATTAGCGGGGGTAGCTCCTACGAGCAGTACTTC
TRBV20-1	TRBJ2-3	14	few	NA	CSARLAGYTDTQYF	TGCAGTGCTAGATTGGCAGGCTACACAGATACGCAGTATTTT
TRBV2	TRBJ2-3	16	NA	TRBD1	CASSEFLGQDTDTQYF	TGTGCCAGCAGTGAGTTTTTGGGACAGGACACAGATACGCAGTATTTT
TRBV24-1	TRBJ2-1	15	few	NA	CATSEGGYERDEQFF	TGTGCCACCAGTGAGGGTGGGTACGAACGCGATGAGCAGTTCTTC
TRBV12-3/TRBV12-4	TRBJ2-1	14	many	NA	CASSFDREVNEQFF	TGTGCCAGCAGTTTTGACAGGGAGGTCAATGAGCAGTTCTTC
TRBV7-9	TRBJ2-7	16	NA	TRBD1	CASSPPAGTGLYEQYF	TGTGCCAGCAGCCCCCCGGCCGGGACAGGGCTCTACGAGCAGTACTTC